This T cell receptor beta chain was captured by sequencing in a study of blood T cell repertoires in COVID-19. Whole-study context: T cells, B-cell-depleted T cells, or PBMCs supplied cDNA or gDNA.

How the authors handled the data: Amplifying reference gene primers gave estimates of nucleated cell counts. This table comes from immunoSEQ multiplex PCR, and its TCRdb copy is limited to in-frame clones, with some not included. The V and J calls and clone size were taken over from that table, and D and trimming were inferred from the DNA. The sample consists of 55,000 to 70,000 clones, 70% to 80% of them appearing once. The V and J ends lost 4 bases and 0 bases respectively, with 19 bases between them. The CDR3 extends over 17 amino acids. Germline loops: CDR1 SGDLS, CDR2 YYNGEE. This receptor was obtained from a human donor in a cohort sampled during active COVID-19. V usage is TRBV9 and J usage is TRBJ1-1; possible D gene TRBD1, 5 bases. The sample was peripheral blood. The CDR3 loop is CASSPGTVGGMNTEAFF. In nucleotides, the CDR3 is TGTGCCAGCAGCCCAGGGACGGTAGGAGGGATGAACACTGAAGCTTTCTTT. The full variable domain, with the rest looked up from reference TRBV9 and TRBJ1-1, is DSGVTQTPKHLITATGQRVTLRCSPRSGDLSVYWYQQSLDQGLQFLIQYYNGEERAKGNILERFSAQQFPDLHSELNLSSLELGDSALYFCASSPGTVGGMNTEAFFGQGTRLTVV.